Listed below are T cell receptor beta chains from one sample, sequenced in a study of cytomegalovirus exposure and HLA in healthy donors. The repertoire was sequenced with immunoSEQ multiplex PCR; TCRdb's copy has only in-frame clones and lacks some. The listing contains some 67,000 clones. Sequencing was performed on PBMCs. The receptor set was obtained from a woman aged 25 to 39 in good health and CMV-seronegative. CDR3s include the opening cysteine and the closing phenylalanine or tryptophan. The D gene is left open where the match is weak.

j_call v_call d_call cdr3_nt cdr3_aa
TRBJ2-7 TRBV6-1 . TGTGCCAGCAGCCGTGTTTCCTACGAGCAGTACTTC CASSRVSYEQYF
TRBJ1-1 TRBV2 . TGTGCCAGCAGTGAGGGGGGCACTGAAGCTTTCTTT CASSEGGTEAFF
TRBJ1-5 TRBV20-1 . TGCAGTGCTCGTCTAGCAGAGCCCCAGCATTTT CSARLAEPQHF
TRBJ1-2 TRBV7-9 . TGTGCCAGCAGCGGCGGGCTCCGTGGCTACACCTTC CASSGGLRGYTF
TRBJ1-2 TRBV5-1 . TGCGCCAGCAGCTGGGGGGGCGGACTTAACTATGGCTACACCTTC CASSWGGGLNYGYTF
TRBJ1-5 TRBV5-1 . TGCGCCAGCAGCCCAAGTACTAATCAGCCCCAGCATTTT CASSPSTNQPQHF
TRBJ2-7 TRBV2 . TGTGCCAGCTATGGACATATCCGGATCGAGCAGTACTTC CASYGHIRIEQYF
TRBJ2-7 TRBV28 . TGTGCCAGCAGTTTAGCGAGTAGGAGCGCCTACGAGCAGTACTTC CASSLASRSAYEQYF
TRBJ1-2 TRBV6-5 TRBD1 TGTGCCAGCAGACGACAGGGCCGGTATGGCTACACCTTC CASRRQGRYGYTF
TRBJ2-5 TRBV2 . TGTGCCAGCAGTGGGGTACAGGGACCCCAAGAGACCCAGTACTTC CASSGVQGPQETQYF
TRBJ1-1 TRBV4-1 . TGCGCCAGCAGCCTCAGGGGGAACACTGAAGCTTTCTTT CASSLRGNTEAFF
TRBJ1-4 TRBV7-9 . TGTGCCAGCAGCTTAGTGGCAGGGAATGAAAAACTGTTTTTT CASSLVAGNEKLFF
TRBJ2-2 TRBV4-3 . TGCGCCAGCAGCCATGGGCAGGGGAGCACCGGGGAGCTGTTTTTT CASSHGQGSTGELFF
TRBJ1-4 TRBV6-5 TRBD1 TGTGCCAGCAGGGGGCAGGGGGCGCGAAGGGAAAAACTGTTTTTT CASRGQGARREKLFF
TRBJ2-2 TRBV27 TRBD2 TGTGCCAGCAGTCTAGGGACTAGCGGGAAGGGGGAGCTGTTTTTT CASSLGTSGKGELFF
TRBJ2-7 TRBV6-1 . TGTGCCAGCAGTGAAGAGAGCCGATACGAGCAGTACTTC CASSEESRYEQYF
TRBJ2-5 TRBV13 TRBD1 TGTGCCAGCAGCCTAACCGGGACAGGGGTGAGCCAAGAGACCCAGTACTTC CASSLTGTGVSQETQYF
TRBJ2-7 TRBV27 TRBD2 TGTGCCAGCAGTTTAAGGGGACTAGCGGTCGAGCAGTACTTC CASSLRGLAVEQYF
TRBJ2-2 TRBV29-1 TRBD1 TGCAGCGTGGGACAGGGCTCGAACACCGGGGAGCTGTTTTTT CSVGQGSNTGELFF
TRBJ2-5 TRBV28 TRBD1 TGTGCCAGCAGTTCCCACAGGGGAACGGAGACCCAGTACTTC CASSSHRGTETQYF
TRBJ2-7 TRBV7-2 TRBD2 TGTGCCAGCAGCCCGGAGACTAGCGGGTCAACCTACGAGCAGTACTTC CASSPETSGSTYEQYF
TRBJ2-1 TRBV6-5 . TGTGCCAGCAGTTACGACGGAGATTACAATGAGCAGTTCTTC CASSYDGDYNEQFF
TRBJ2-1 TRBV29-1 . TGCAGCGTGGACGCCCTGGGACAAGAAGAGCAGTTCTTC CSVDALGQEEQFF
TRBJ1-1 TRBV5-4 . TGTGCCAGCAGCCGAATCGGGATAAACACTGAAGCTTTCTTT CASSRIGINTEAFF
TRBJ2-7 TRBV11-2 . TGTGCCAGCAGCACCCGAGCGGGACAGGTCTCCTACGAGCAGTACTTC CASSTRAGQVSYEQYF
TRBJ2-1 TRBV9 . TGTGCCAGCAGCGTAGGGGGGGGGCCGAGCTCCTACAATGAGCAGTTCTTC CASSVGGGPSSYNEQFF
TRBJ2-3 TRBV4-2 TRBD2 TGTGCCAGCAGTCCGGGACTAGTGATGGATAGCACAGATACGCAGTATTTT CASSPGLVMDSTDTQYF
TRBJ1-4 TRBV14 TRBD1 TGTGCCAGCAGCAAGACAGGGACTAATGAAAAACTGTTTTTT CASSKTGTNEKLFF
TRBJ1-1 TRBV30 . TGTGCCCTATCCAACGCGGGGACGGTGATGAACACTGAAGCTTTCTTT CALSNAGTVMNTEAFF
TRBJ2-3 TRBV27 . TGTGCCAGCAGTTCCCGACTAGGAGATACGCAGTATTTT CASSSRLGDTQYF
TRBJ2-7 TRBV6-5 . TGTGCCAGCAGACCCGACGGGAGCTCCTACGAGCAGTACTTC CASRPDGSSYEQYF
TRBJ1-4 TRBV19 . TGTGCCAGTATGGGGGGGCCTAATGAAAAACTGTTTTTT CASMGGPNEKLFF
TRBJ1-5 TRBV7-8 TRBD1 TGTGCCAGCACAGGGGGATGGAATCAGCCCCAGCATTTT CASTGGWNQPQHF
TRBJ2-7 TRBV18 TRBD2 TGTGCCAGCTCCCTCGGACTAGCGGGCTATTACGAGCAGTACTTC CASSLGLAGYYEQYF
TRBJ2-7 TRBV18 TRBD1 TGTGCCAGCTCACTCGGACAGGGGTCCTACGAGCAGTACTTC CASSLGQGSYEQYF
TRBJ1-2 TRBV5-6 TRBD1 TGTGCCAGCAGCTTTTCGAGATTATCCGGGACAGGGGGAAACTATGGCTACACCTTC CASSFSRLSGTGGNYGYTF
TRBJ1-1 TRBV19 . TGTGCCAGTAGTATAGTTGGGGGGACAGCTTTCTTT CASSIVGGTAFF
TRBJ2-5 TRBV18 . TGTGCCAGCTCACCACCGGCTACAGGCTTAGAGGAGACCCAGTACTTC CASSPPATGLEETQYF
TRBJ2-7 TRBV18 TRBD1 TGTGCCAGCTCCCCAATGGGGACAGCGAGCTCCTACGAGCAGTACTTC CASSPMGTASSYEQYF
TRBJ2-3 TRBV7-3 . TGTGCCAGCAGCCTAAGGGGGGGGGCGCCCACAGATACGCAGTATTTT CASSLRGGAPTDTQYF
TRBJ2-5 TRBV5-1 . TGCGCCAGCAGCTTCCCTGCTGACACTCCGGGGGAGACCCAGTACTTC CASSFPADTPGETQYF
TRBJ1-1 TRBV13 . TGTGCCAGCAGTAGAGGTTGGGCTGAAGCTTTCTTT CASSRGWAEAFF
TRBJ2-1 TRBV29-1 . TGCAGCGTTGCACGGGGCAATGAGCAGTTCTTC CSVARGNEQFF
TRBJ2-1 TRBV5-1 . TGCGCCAGCAGCTTGTACGGGGGGCACTACAATGAGCAGTTCTTC CASSLYGGHYNEQFF
TRBJ1-6 TRBV9 TRBD1 TGTGCCAGCAGCTTAACAGGGGATTCACCCCTCCACTTT CASSLTGDSPLHF
TRBJ1-2 TRBV11-2 TRBD1 TGTGCCAGCAGCTCTCCGGGCAGGGGGCCGACTCGTGCTGGCTACACCTTC CASSSPGRGPTRAGYTF